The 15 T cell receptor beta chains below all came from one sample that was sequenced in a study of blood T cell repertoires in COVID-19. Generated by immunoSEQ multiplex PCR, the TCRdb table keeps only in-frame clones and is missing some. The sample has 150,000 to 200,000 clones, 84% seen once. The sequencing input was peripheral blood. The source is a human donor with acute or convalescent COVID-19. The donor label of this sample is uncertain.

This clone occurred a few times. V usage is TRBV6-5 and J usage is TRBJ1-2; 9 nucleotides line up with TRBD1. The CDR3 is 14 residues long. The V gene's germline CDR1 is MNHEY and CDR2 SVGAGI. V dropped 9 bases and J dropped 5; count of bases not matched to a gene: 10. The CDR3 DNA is TGTGCCAGTACTCCCGGGACAGGGAAATATGGCTACACCTTC. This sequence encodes CASTPGTGKYGYTF.

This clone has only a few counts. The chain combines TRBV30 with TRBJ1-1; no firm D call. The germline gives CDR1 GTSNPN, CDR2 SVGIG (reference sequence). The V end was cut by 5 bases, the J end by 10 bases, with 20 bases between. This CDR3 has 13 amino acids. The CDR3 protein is CAWDEAHLPGAFF. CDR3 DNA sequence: TGTGCCTGGGACGAGGCGCACCTCCCCGGAGCTTTCTTT. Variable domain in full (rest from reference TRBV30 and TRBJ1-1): SQTIHQWPATLVQPVGSPLSLECTVEGTSNPNLYWYRQAAGRGLQLLFYSVGIGQISSEVPQNLSASRPQDRQFILSSKKLLLSDSGFYLCAWDEAHLPGAFFGQGTRLTVV.

CDR3 in DNA: TGTGCCAGCAGCGTCAGGGGTGTAGGGGAGCAGTTCTTC. This translates into CASSVRGVGEQFF. The gene calls are TRBV5-5 and TRBJ2-1; tentatively, D is TRBD1 (6 bases). Between the trimmed V and J ends, which lost 4 bases and 10 bases, there was a span of 15 bases. Looked up from germline, CDR1 is SGHKS and CDR2 is YYEKEE (reference sequence). The CDR3 is 13 residues long.

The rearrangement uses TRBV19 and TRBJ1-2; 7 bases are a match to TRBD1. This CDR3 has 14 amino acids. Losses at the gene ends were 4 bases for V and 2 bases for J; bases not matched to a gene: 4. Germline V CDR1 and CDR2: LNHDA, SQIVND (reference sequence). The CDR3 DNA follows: TGTGCCAGTAGTAGGGACAGTGCGAACTATGGCTACACCTTC. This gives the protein CASSRDSANYGYTF.

CDR3 loop: CAWGRGTKNIQYF. In DNA form, the CDR3 reads TGTGCCTGGGGGCGGGGCACCAAAAACATTCAGTACTTC. This chain uses TRBV30 with TRBJ2-4; the D gene is possibly TRBD2 (6 bases). Germline V gives CDR1 GTSNPN, CDR2 SVGIG (reference sequence). The V end was cut by 5 bases, the J end by 2 bases, with 10 bases between. The CDR3 runs to 13 residues.

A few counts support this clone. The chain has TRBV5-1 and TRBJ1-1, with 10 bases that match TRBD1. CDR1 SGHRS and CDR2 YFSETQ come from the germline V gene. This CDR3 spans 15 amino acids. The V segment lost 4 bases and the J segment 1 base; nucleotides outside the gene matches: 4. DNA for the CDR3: TGCGCCAGCAGCCCAAGGGACAGGGGGAACACTGAAGCTTTCTTT. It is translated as CASSPRDRGNTEAFF.

The CDR3 sequence is CAWDSGGTGHRPQHF. In DNA, the CDR3 is TGTGCCTGGGACAGCGGAGGAACAGGGCATCGGCCCCAGCATTTT. V is TRBV30 and J is TRBJ1-5; TRBD1 is a possible D gene (6 bases). The CDR3 spans 15 residues. The germline gives CDR1 GTSNPN, CDR2 SVGIG (reference sequence). V gave up 5 bases and J gave up 9 bases, with 23 bases separating them.

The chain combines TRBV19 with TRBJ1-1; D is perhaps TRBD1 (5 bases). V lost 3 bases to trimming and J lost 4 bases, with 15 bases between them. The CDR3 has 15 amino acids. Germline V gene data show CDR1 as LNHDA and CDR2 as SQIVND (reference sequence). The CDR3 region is CASSIPEAGPTEAFF. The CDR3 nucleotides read TGTGCCAGTAGTATCCCCGAGGCAGGGCCCACTGAAGCTTTCTTT. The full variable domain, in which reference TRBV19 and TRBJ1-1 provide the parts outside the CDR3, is DGGITQSPKYLFRKEGQNVTLSCEQNLNHDAMYWYRQDPGQGLRLIYYSQIVNDFQKGDIAEGYSVSREKKESFPLTVTSAQKNPTAFYLCASSIPEAGPTEAFFGQGTRLTVV.

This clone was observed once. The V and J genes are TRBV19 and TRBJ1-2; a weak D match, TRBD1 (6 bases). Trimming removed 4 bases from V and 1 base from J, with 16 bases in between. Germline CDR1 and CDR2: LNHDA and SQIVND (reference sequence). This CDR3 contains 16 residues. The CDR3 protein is CASSRPGAGDNYGYTF. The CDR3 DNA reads TGTGCCAGTAGTAGACCCGGGGCAGGGGATAACTATGGCTACACCTTC.

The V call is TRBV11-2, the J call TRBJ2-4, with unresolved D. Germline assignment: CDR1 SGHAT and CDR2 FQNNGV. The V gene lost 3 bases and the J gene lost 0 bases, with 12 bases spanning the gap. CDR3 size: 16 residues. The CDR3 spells CASSFFLPLAKNIQYF. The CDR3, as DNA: TGTGCCAGCAGCTTCTTTCTTCCTCTAGCCAAAAACATTCAGTACTTC.

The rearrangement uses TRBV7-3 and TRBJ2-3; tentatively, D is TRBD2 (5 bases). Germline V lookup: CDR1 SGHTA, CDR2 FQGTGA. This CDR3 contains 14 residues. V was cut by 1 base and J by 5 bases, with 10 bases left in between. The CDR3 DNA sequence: TGTGCCAGCAGCTTAAGTGGGAGAGAAGATACGCAGTATTTT. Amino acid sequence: CASSLSGREDTQYF.

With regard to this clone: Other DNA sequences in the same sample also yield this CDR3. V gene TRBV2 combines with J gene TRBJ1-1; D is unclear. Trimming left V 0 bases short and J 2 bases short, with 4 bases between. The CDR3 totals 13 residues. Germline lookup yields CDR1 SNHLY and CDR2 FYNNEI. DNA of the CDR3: TGTGCCAGCAGTGAAGCAGCCAACACTGAAGCTTTCTTT. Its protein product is CASSEAANTEAFF.

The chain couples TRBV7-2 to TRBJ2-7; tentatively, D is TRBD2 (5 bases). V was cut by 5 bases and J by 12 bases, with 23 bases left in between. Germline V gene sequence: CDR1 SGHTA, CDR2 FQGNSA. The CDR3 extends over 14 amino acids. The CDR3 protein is CASSPNETPEARYF. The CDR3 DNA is TGTGCCAGCAGCCCAAACGAAACCCCGGAGGCACGGTACTTC.

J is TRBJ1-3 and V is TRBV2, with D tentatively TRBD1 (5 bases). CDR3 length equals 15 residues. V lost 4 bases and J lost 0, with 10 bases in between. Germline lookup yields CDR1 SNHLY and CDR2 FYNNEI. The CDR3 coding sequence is TGTGCCAGCAGTGTGGACACCCCCTCTGGAAACACCATATATTTT. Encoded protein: CASSVDTPSGNTIYF. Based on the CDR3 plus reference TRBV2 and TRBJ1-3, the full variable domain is EPEVTQTPSHQVTQMGQEVILRCVPISNHLYFYWYRQILGQKVEFLVSFYNNEISEKSEIFDDQFSVERPDGSNFTLKIRSTKLEDSAMYFCASSVDTPSGNTIYFGEGSWLTVV.

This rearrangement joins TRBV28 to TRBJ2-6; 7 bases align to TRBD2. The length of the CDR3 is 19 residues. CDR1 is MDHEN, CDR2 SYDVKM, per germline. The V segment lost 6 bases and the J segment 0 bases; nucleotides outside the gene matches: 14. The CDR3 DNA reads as TGTGCCAGCAGGACCCCGTGGGAGGCGGGAGTCTCTGGGGCCAACGTCCTGACTTTC. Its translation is CASRTPWEAGVSGANVLTF. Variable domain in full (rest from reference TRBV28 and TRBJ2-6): DVKVTQSSRYLVKRTGEKVFLECVQDMDHENMFWYRQDPGLGLRLIYFSYDVKMKEKGDIPEGYSVSREKKERFSLILESASTNQTSMYLCASRTPWEAGVSGANVLTFGAGSRLTVL.